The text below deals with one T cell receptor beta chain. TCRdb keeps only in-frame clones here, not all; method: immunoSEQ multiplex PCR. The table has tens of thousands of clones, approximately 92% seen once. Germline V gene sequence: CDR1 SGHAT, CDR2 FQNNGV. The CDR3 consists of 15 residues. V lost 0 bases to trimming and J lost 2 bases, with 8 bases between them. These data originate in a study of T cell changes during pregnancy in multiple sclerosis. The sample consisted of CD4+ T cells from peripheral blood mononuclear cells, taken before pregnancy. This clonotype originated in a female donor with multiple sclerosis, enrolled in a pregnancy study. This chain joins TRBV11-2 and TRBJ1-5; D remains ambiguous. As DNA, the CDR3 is TGTGCCAGCAGCTTAGATACCGGTGGCAATCAGCCCCAGCATTTT. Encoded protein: CASSLDTGGNQPQHF. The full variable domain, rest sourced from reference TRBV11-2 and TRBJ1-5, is EAGVAQSPRYKIIEKRQSVAFWCNPISGHATLYWYQQILGQGPKLLIQFQNNGVVDDSQLPKDRFSAERLKGVDSTLKIQPAKLEDSAVYLCASSLDTGGNQPQHFGDGTRLSIL.